Listed below are T cell receptor beta chains from one sample, sequenced in a study of vaccination and CD4 T cells after COVID-19. TCRdb independently ran MiXCR on the PCR reads; one entry per CDR3 protein. The profile covers about 10,000 distinct CDR3 sequences, with around 27% appearing a single time and 20% to 30% taken by the ten largest. These receptors' antigens are unknown. The sample consisted of CD4+ T cells from blood, cultured in vitro, taken before SARS-CoV-2 vaccination. Receptors originate from a human donor who received a COVID-19 vaccine. The CDR3 runs from the conserved cysteine through the conserved F or W. The order of the fields is J gene, V gene, CDR3 protein.

J gene: TRBJ2-5; V gene: TRBV6-1; CDR3 protein: CASSSSYQETQYF
J gene: TRBJ2-5; V gene: TRBV7-2; CDR3 protein: CASSLVAALGETQYF
J gene: TRBJ2-7; V gene: TRBV10-3; CDR3 protein: CAISELREQYF
J gene: TRBJ1-2; V gene: TRBV19; CDR3 protein: CATQSGGIDYGYTF
J gene: TRBJ2-5; V gene: TRBV6-1; CDR3 protein: CASSGWTVQETQYF
J gene: TRBJ1-6; V gene: TRBV7-8; CDR3 protein: CASSLAGGGSPLHF
J gene: TRBJ2-1; V gene: TRBV7-9; CDR3 protein: CASSPLDRTGGRGNEQFF
J gene: TRBJ2-1; V gene: TRBV12-3/TRBV12-4; CDR3 protein: CASSPTSGPYNEQFF
J gene: TRBJ2-7; V gene: TRBV12-3/TRBV12-4; CDR3 protein: CASSLAGGSYEQYF
J gene: TRBJ1-3; V gene: TRBV6-1; CDR3 protein: CASSRRDSSGNTIYF
J gene: TRBJ2-2; V gene: TRBV6-1; CDR3 protein: CASSKPSGTNTRELFF
J gene: TRBJ2-1; V gene: TRBV12-5; CDR3 protein: CASVPKAGLEGFQFF
J gene: TRBJ2-7; V gene: TRBV6-5; CDR3 protein: CASSSIGLAGGRQYF
J gene: TRBJ1-2; V gene: TRBV6-1; CDR3 protein: CASTQPGTNNRYTF
J gene: TRBJ2-7; V gene: TRBV19; CDR3 protein: CASSIRWWSNYEQYF
J gene: TRBJ1-1; V gene: TRBV6-5; CDR3 protein: CASSYSTTEAFF
J gene: TRBJ2-5; V gene: TRBV27; CDR3 protein: CASSLLSGRGGLETQYF
J gene: TRBJ2-3; V gene: TRBV18; CDR3 protein: CASLGTGTDTQYF
J gene: TRBJ1-1; V gene: TRBV20-1; CDR3 protein: CSASKQVGTEAFF
J gene: TRBJ2-5; V gene: TRBV30; CDR3 protein: CAWSVPSGGEETQYF
J gene: TRBJ2-1; V gene: TRBV29-1; CDR3 protein: CSVSSTRGRRYNEQFF
J gene: TRBJ2-1; V gene: TRBV7-2; CDR3 protein: CASSLGGGGGDEQFF
J gene: TRBJ1-5; V gene: TRBV2; CDR3 protein: CASSSGTGGGQPQHF
J gene: TRBJ2-7; V gene: TRBV19; CDR3 protein: CAPAGERYFTYEQYF
J gene: TRBJ1-6; V gene: TRBV12-3/TRBV12-4; CDR3 protein: CASSSTGPYNSPLHF